One sample yielded the 8 T cell receptor beta chains listed below, sequenced in a study of T-cell memory formation after mild COVID-19. MiXCR, run by TCRdb on the 5' RACE reads, gives a single entry per CDR3 protein. The sample has hundreds of thousands of distinct CDR3 sequences; over 13% are singletons. Specimen: PBMCs or a T cell subset sorted from them (not recorded which). These receptors all come from a young man who had mild COVID-19 (a few samples of this study predate the infection). Cell type and time point are not known.

V is TRBV7-9 and J is TRBJ1-1; TRBD1 is a possible D gene (5 bases). CDR1 and CDR2 (germline): SEHNR, FQNEAQ (reference sequence). This CDR3 comprises 15 residues. The germline V and J ends were trimmed by 1 base and 1 base, with 10 bases remaining between them. The CDR3 sequence: CASSLVGLKNTEAFF. The DNA of the CDR3 is TGTGCCAGCAGCTTAGTGGGACTTAAGAACACTGAAGCTTTCTTT.

This rearrangement joins TRBV20-1 to TRBJ1-5; D remains unclear. V was trimmed by 6 bases and J by 1 base, leaving 10 bases between them. Germline CDR1 DFQATT, CDR2 SNEGSKA (reference sequence). The CDR3 is 13 amino acids. The CDR3 spells CSACPDSNQPQHF. CDR3 nucleotide sequence: TGCAGTGCGTGCCCGGACAGCAATCAGCCCCAGCATTTT.

In its sample, this clonotype was seen a few times. The chain carries TRBV2 and TRBJ2-5; perhaps TRBD1 as D (6 bases). V shed 11 bases and J shed 4 bases, with 14 bases lying between them. CDR3 size: 12 residues. In germline, CDR1 is SNHLY, CDR2 FYNNEI. The CDR3 region has the DNA TGTGCCGTAAGGACAGTCGCAGAGACCCAGTACTTC. Its protein is CAVRTVAETQYF. Looking up the rest from reference TRBV2 and TRBJ2-5 gives the full variable domain: EPEVTQTPSHQVTQMGQEVILRCVPISNHLYFYWYRQILGQKVEFLVSFYNNEISEKSEIFDDQFSVERPDGSNFTLKIRSTKLEDSAMYFCAVRTVAETQYFGPGTRLLVL.

Only one count was recorded for this clonotype. The DNA for the CDR3 is TGTGCCCTGGGGGAGATCCAAGAGACCCAGTACTTC. It codes for CALGEIQETQYF. V is TRBV2 and J is TRBJ2-5, with D perhaps matching TRBD1 or TRBD2 (5 bases each). This CDR3 has 12 residues. Germline loops: CDR1 SNHLY, CDR2 FYNNEI. Trimming took 11 bases from V and 1 from J, leaving 11 bases between them.

The chain recombines TRBV12-3 or TRBV12-4 with TRBJ2-3; the D call may be TRBD1 or TRBD2 (5 bases each). The CDR3 extends over 16 amino acids. V gave up 6 bases and J gave up 2 bases, with 18 bases separating them. The CDR3 DNA follows: TGTGCCAGCAGACCCCCCCGGGGACGGAACACAGATACGCAGTATTTT. Translating gives CASRPPRGRNTDTQYF.

This CDR3 reads CASSLARDGSQPQHF. The CDR3 coding sequence is TGTGCCAGCAGTTTAGCCAGGGATGGTAGTCAGCCCCAGCATTTT. This chain uses TRBV12-3 or TRBV12-4 with TRBJ1-5, with D tentatively TRBD1 (5 bases). V was pared by 0 bases and J by 6 bases, with 12 bases between. The CDR3 covers 15 residues.

The rearrangement uses TRBV5-1 and TRBJ2-7, with D perhaps matching TRBD1 (6 bases). V lost 4 bases to trimming and J lost 4 bases, with 18 bases between them. Germline V gene sequence: CDR1 SGHRS, CDR2 YFSETQ. The CDR3 loop spans 15 amino acids. The CDR3 here is CASSPWGRQDYEQYF. The CDR3 nucleotides read TGCGCCAGCAGCCCGTGGGGGCGGCAAGATTACGAGCAGTACTTC.

This clonotype was observed a handful of times. CDR3: CASSVRSSYGYTF. Written as DNA, the CDR3 is TGTGCCAGCAGCGTACGCAGCTCCTATGGCTACACCTTC. The genes are TRBV9 and TRBJ1-2, with D unclear. This CDR3 spans 13 amino acids. The germline CDR1 and CDR2 sequences are SGDLS and YYNGEE. Deletions cut 1 base from V and 4 bases from J, with 8 bases between.